This entry features one T cell receptor (gamma chain) sequence. This clone is characterized as large (0.1 to 1%). Its binding antigen is unknown. Per-base qualities were not stored, and no clone one base away is much larger. The same CDR3 is also encoded by other DNA sequences in this sample. From cysteine to phenylalanine, the CDR3 is 14 amino acids long. Only CDR3 DNA is held: 42 bases, read in frame from base 1. V is pruned by 0 bases and J by 9 bases, leaving 11 bases of the junction without a gene match. The CDR1 and CDR2 encoded by the germline V gene (reference sequence) are GITISATS and ISYDGTV. Mothers of both infected and uninfected infants received the same treatment, using spiramycin and/or pyrimethamine plus sulfadiazine plus folinic acid. Every infant, whether infected or uninfected, was delivered at term, after more than 37 weeks of gestation. Around 0.94 mL of blood was used to isolate PBMCs by Lymphoprep gradient centrifugation, after which the PBMCs were cryopreserved in liquid nitrogen and shipped to Belgium. Thawed PBMCs were labeled with Zombie NIR viability dye and stained with CD3, TCR gammadelta, Vgamma9 and Vdelta2 antibodies. Sorting of CD3+ TCRgammadelta+ T cells was performed on a FACSAria III, reaching a mean purity of roughly 98%. For each sample, the RNeasy Micro Kit was used to isolate RNA from around 10,000 sorted gammadelta T cells. Each infant was born to a mother who had been enrolled with a primary T. gondii infection during pregnancy. Peripheral blood was collected from the infants at an outpatient microbiology and virology center in Pavia, Italy.

This specimen comes from a study of Vγ9Vδ2 T cells in congenital toxoplasmosis listed by TCRdb under 2021. Study-level background: To diagnose congenital toxoplasmosis, IgG, IgM and IgA serology, Western blot and an in-house interferon-gamma release assay were used. This study compared the CDR3 repertoires of the gamma and delta chains in sorted blood gammadelta T cells from congenitally T. gondii-infected infants versus uninfected infants. Repertoire sequencing was done on samples from infants at 2 months after birth and at 1 year of age. TCR sequencing covered roughly 5 infected and about 10 uninfected infants at 2 months, plus 3 infected and 4 uninfected infants at 1 year. Results the study describes overall, beyond this receptor: At 1 year of age, repertoire differences between infected and uninfected infants were less clear than at 2 months. Two months was the earliest age with enough suitable sample material for TCR repertoire analysis, so newborn repertoires were not sequenced. Both infected and uninfected infants showed a high prevalence of a public TRGV9 clonotype. Compared with uninfected infants, infected infants at 2 months appeared to have fewer N additions in their TRGV9 and TRDV2 CDR3s, and this was especially true for TRDV2-TRDJ1 sequences. Germline-encoded fetal-type TRDV2 CDR3 sequences seemed more prevalent in infected than uninfected roughly 2-month-old infants, suggesting an in utero expansion footprint.

cDNA was generated in one tube by template-switch reverse transcription with TRGC- and TRDC-specific primers, using SuperScript II. The TRGC primer was designed for binding to both the TRGC1 and TRGC2 constant genes. TRG and TRD amplification used the KAPA Real-Time Library Amplification Kit, with AMPure XP bead purification between steps. Index PCR with the Nextera XT Index Kit was used to add Illumina sequencing adapters. An Illumina MiSeq running the V2 300 kit was used to sequence the TRG and TRD amplicons, producing 150 bp paired-end reads. Turning to the authors' computational methods: Read quality was checked with FastQC version 0.11.8 before further analysis. Reads were aligned against the TRG or TRD reference genes from GenBank, and CDR3 sequences were constructed using MiXCR version 3.0.3. MiXCR defaults were kept, except that TRDD gene segments were assembled using 3 rather than 5 consecutive nucleotides. N additions, CDR3 length, J segment length and clonotype sharing between samples were all calculated using VDJtools version 1.2.1. Out-of-frame CDR3 sequences and those containing stop codons were excluded from analysis. Infant repertoires were assessed for overlap with previously published fetal, cord blood and adult blood Vgamma9Vdelta2 repertoires. TCRdb reprocessed the public reads with the caller CATT; rows with the same DNA were merged afterwards. TCRdb's processing, not the authors' own work, is the source of the V and J calls. The table for this sample lists hundreds of gamma-chain clones; around 20% of them were counted only once. The ten largest clones take up roughly 53% of the sample.

Sequenced sample: gamma-delta T cells from blood. This receptor was taken from a child under 10 years old born to a mother with Toxoplasma gondii infection during pregnancy, either congenitally infected or uninfected (not recorded which). The chain was built from TRGV9 and TRGJ1 or TRGJ2. The nucleotides are TGTGCCTTGTGGGAGGTGCGAAGGGGGTTTAAGAAACTCTTT. It translates to CALWEVRRGFKKLF.